The 26 T cell receptor beta chains below all came from one sample that was sequenced in a study of control samples from healthy donors and cancer patients. TCRdb's table, derived via immunoSEQ multiplex PCR, lists solely in-frame clones and lacks some. Among tens of thousands of clones, more than 80% were seen once, and the ten largest hold around 3%. Material: PBMCs. The receptors come from a woman in her forties or fifties with lung cancer.

The CDR3 reads CASSVDVPWETQYF. CDR3 coding DNA: TGTGCCAGCAGCGTCGACGTACCGTGGGAGACCCAGTACTTC. The V and J genes are TRBV9 and TRBJ2-5; no firm D call. With 2 bases removed from V and 5 bases from J, the gap between germline ends came to 13 bases. The CDR3 contains 14 residues. In germline, CDR1 is SGDLS, CDR2 YYNGEE.

The V gene is TRBV6-5, the J gene TRBJ2-7, with D possibly TRBD1 on 5 matching bases. Trimming removed 5 bases at V and 2 bases at J, with 10 bases between. Germline CDR1 is MNHEY and CDR2 is SVGAGI. The CDR3 consists of 13 residues. This CDR3 reads CASSLGQTYEQYF. Written as DNA, the CDR3 is TGTGCCAGCAGTCTCGGACAAACCTACGAGCAGTACTTC.

This clone was recorded once. The J gene is TRBJ1-5, the V gene TRBV2; tentatively, D is TRBD1 (5 bases). V lost 8 bases, J lost 4 bases, and 15 bases lay in between. From germline, CDR1 is SNHLY and CDR2 FYNNEI. The CDR3 runs to 14 residues. This CDR3 is CASGWGQGNQPQHF. DNA of the CDR3: TGTGCCAGCGGGTGGGGCCAGGGAAATCAGCCCCAGCATTTT.

CDR3 sequence: CASSWEFGVNEQFF. The CDR3 DNA reads TGCGCCAGCAGCTGGGAGTTCGGGGTCAATGAGCAGTTCTTC. The gene calls are TRBV5-1 and TRBJ2-1; D is possibly TRBD2 (5 bases). The CDR3 length is 14 residues. V shed 3 bases and J shed 6 bases, with 13 bases lying between them. Germline V gene lookup returns CDR1 SGHRS and CDR2 YFSETQ.

This clone was seen only once. The chain links TRBV10-3 to TRBJ1-5, with D hard to call. V was cut by 2 bases and J by 4 bases, with 15 bases left in between. This CDR3 has 16 amino acids. Germline-derived CDR1 and CDR2 are ENHRY and SYGVKD. The CDR3 DNA follows: TGTGCCATCAGTGAGATCCCCGCCGGAAGGAATCAGCCCCAGCATTTT. It specifies CAISEIPAGRNQPQHF.

The chain is built from TRBV27 and TRBJ2-5; D gene unclear. CDR1 and CDR2 from the germline V gene are MNHEY and SMNVEV (reference sequence). The CDR3 has 12 residues. V dropped 3 bases and J dropped 4 bases, with 6 bases sitting between them. The CDR3 DNA sequence: TGTGCCAGCAGTTTCATGGGAGAGACCCAGTACTTC. Residues: CASSFMGETQYF.

This chain joins TRBV5-4 and TRBJ1-1; 7 bases match TRBD1. The CDR3 has 12 amino acids. Trimming took 6 bases from V and 7 from J; bases not matched to a gene: 6. Germline CDR1 SGHNT, CDR2 YYREEE (reference sequence). This chain's CDR3 is CASTDRVGEAFF. As DNA, the CDR3 is TGTGCCAGCACAGACAGGGTGGGTGAAGCTTTCTTT.

This clone appeared a few times. The V and J genes are TRBV11-2 and TRBJ1-5, with D hard to call. CDR3 length: 13 residues. V shed 3 bases and J shed 7 bases, with 10 bases lying between them. Germline V gene sequence: CDR1 SGHAT, CDR2 FQNNGV. CDR3 nucleotide sequence: TGTGCCAGCAGCTTCGGTGTGGGCCAGCCCCAGCATTTT. Protein: CASSFGVGQPQHF.

This clone has just one count. This sequence joins TRBV28 and TRBJ2-3, with 9 bases identical to TRBD1. The CDR3 is made up of 13 amino acids. Germline CDR1 is MDHEN and CDR2 is SYDVKM. After removal of 7 bases from V and 5 bases from J, the junction contained 4 bases not matched to a gene. As DNA, the CDR3 is TGTGCCAGCATCCTGACAGGGGGAGATACGCAGTATTTT. Its translation: CASILTGGDTQYF.

The chain carries TRBV10-3 and TRBJ2-7; 7 nucleotides match TRBD1. The germline V gene encodes CDR1 ENHRY and CDR2 SYGVKD. CDR3 size: 15 residues. With V trimmed by 6 bases and J by 1 base, 9 bases remained unmatched. CDR3 sequence reads: CAIRSTGVGSYEQYF. CDR3 nucleotide sequence: TGTGCCATCAGGAGCACAGGGGTGGGATCCTACGAGCAGTACTTC.

The V and J genes are TRBV5-4 and TRBJ2-2, with TRBD2 identical over 9 bases. Germline loops: CDR1 SGHNT, CDR2 YYREEE (reference sequence). This CDR3 is built from 17 residues. The J segment lost 4 bases and the V segment lost 1 base, leaving 8 bases of the junction unmatched. As DNA, the CDR3 is TGTGCCAGCAGCTTGAGTCCGGGTAGCGGGGGCACCGGGGAGCTGTTTTTT. It specifies CASSLSPGSGGTGELFF.

This chain links TRBV12-3 or TRBV12-4 with TRBJ1-1, with D possibly matching TRBD1 (5 bases). The CDR3 sequence is 13 residues long. The ends were cut back, 8 bases at V and 6 bases at J, with 16 bases in the middle. CDR3: CASLRDAGAEAFF. The CDR3 coding sequence is TGTGCCAGCCTAAGGGACGCGGGCGCTGAAGCTTTCTTT.

The V gene is TRBV14, the J gene TRBJ2-5; D call uncertain. From germline, CDR1 is SGHDN and CDR2 FVKESK. V lost 3 bases to trimming and J lost 0 bases, with 11 bases between them. The CDR3 is 15 residues long. The CDR3 is CASSQHGRYQETQYF. CDR3 in DNA: TGTGCCAGCAGCCAGCATGGACGGTACCAAGAGACCCAGTACTTC.

This chain links TRBV12-5 with TRBJ2-1, with TRBD1 matching 7 bases. The CDR3 extends over 16 amino acids. The J segment lost 6 bases and the V segment lost 0 bases, leaving 8 bases of the junction unmatched. The germline V gene encodes CDR1 LGHNT and CDR2 FRNRAP. CDR3 residues: CASGLVLSDRVNEQFF. The DNA for the CDR3 is TGTGCTAGTGGTTTGGTACTCTCCGACAGGGTCAATGAGCAGTTCTTC. The variable domain in full, with the rest retrieved from reference TRBV12-5 and TRBJ2-1, is DARVTQTPRHKVTEMGQEVTMRCQPILGHNTVFWYRQTMMQGLELLAYFRNRAPLDDSGMPKDRFSAEMPDATLATLKIQPSEPRDSAVYFCASGLVLSDRVNEQFFGPGTRLTVL.

This chain uses TRBV19 with TRBJ1-2; 7 nucleotides align to TRBD1. Per the germline V gene, CDR1 is LNHDA and CDR2 is SQIVND (reference sequence). The junction had 6 bases not matched to a gene; V was cut back by 7 bases and J by 7 bases. There are 12 residues in the CDR3. In DNA, the CDR3 is TGTGCCAGTACCGACAGGGCGGGTGGCTACACCTTC. Its translation is CASTDRAGGYTF.

V gene TRBV6-5 combines with J gene TRBJ2-3; D possibly corresponds to TRBD1 (5 bases). The ends were cut back, 7 bases at V and 3 bases at J, with 14 bases in the middle. Germline CDR1 MNHEY, CDR2 SVGAGI. CDR3 length equals 14 residues. CDR3 nucleotide sequence: TGTGCCAGCAAAGACAGCTTGGGGACAGATACGCAGTATTTT. Translated: CASKDSLGTDTQYF.

This chain uses TRBV4-3 with TRBJ2-7; 8 positions agree with TRBD1. CDR1 and CDR2 (germline): LGHNA, YSLEER. V trimming: 4 bases; J trimming: 5 bases; junction bases outside the gene matches: 1. This CDR3 region has 12 residues. The CDR3 DNA is TGCGCCAGCAGCCTGACAGGGGACGAGCAGTACTTC. Its protein product is CASSLTGDEQYF.

The chain recombines TRBV5-5 with TRBJ2-2; a possible D gene is TRBD1 (7 bases). V was clipped by 7 bases and J by 2 bases, with 15 bases between them. Germline values: CDR1 SGHKS, CDR2 YYEKEE (reference sequence). CDR3 length: 15 amino acids. The CDR3 reads CASGQGGFNTGELFF. CDR3 nucleotide sequence: TGTGCCAGCGGGCAGGGGGGATTCAACACCGGGGAGCTGTTTTTT.

The chain employs TRBV30 and TRBJ2-1; maybe TRBD1 (5 bases). Germline CDR1 reads GTSNPN; CDR2 reads SVGIG (reference sequence). This CDR3 contains 11 residues. Trimming removed 3 bases from V and 9 bases from J, with 9 bases in between. The CDR3 coding sequence is TGTGCCTGGAGAGGGGCGTTTGAGCAGTTCTTC. It translates to CAWRGAFEQFF. The complete variable domain, with remaining parts taken from reference TRBV30 and TRBJ2-1, reads SQTIHQWPATLVQPVGSPLSLECTVEGTSNPNLYWYRQAAGRGLQLLFYSVGIGQISSEVPQNLSASRPQDRQFILSSKKLLLSDSGFYLCAWRGAFEQFFGPGTRLTVL.

The chain has TRBV4-2 and TRBJ1-2; maybe TRBD1 (6 bases). V was pared by 5 bases and J by 8 bases, with 18 bases between. The CDR3 is 14 amino acids. Germline V lookup: CDR1 LGHNA, CDR2 YNFKEQ. CDR3 bases: TGTGCCAGCAGCTCGGACAGTCTCCCTGGAGGCTACACCTTC. This translates into CASSSDSLPGGYTF.

This sequence joins TRBV6-1 and TRBJ1-5; D unclear. CDR3 length: 14 amino acids. CDR1 is MNHNS and CDR2 is SASEGT in the germline V gene. V dropped 1 base and J dropped 3 bases, with 7 bases sitting between them. CDR3 DNA: TGTGCCAGCAGTGAAGGAGGGTACAATCAGCCCCAGCATTTT. This encodes CASSEGGYNQPQHF.

The J gene is TRBJ1-5, the V gene TRBV5-4, with 9 nucleotides matching TRBD1. Trimming at V came to 5 bases and at J to 7 bases, leaving 7 bases not matched to a gene. The CDR3 covers 14 residues. Per the germline V gene, CDR1 is SGHNT and CDR2 is YYREEE (reference sequence). CDR3 amino acids: CASRTGGAGQPQHF. The CDR3 DNA reads TGTGCCAGCAGAACAGGGGGCGCGGGACAGCCCCAGCATTTT.

The chain employs TRBV10-3 and TRBJ2-5; the match to TRBD2 covers 14 bases. The J segment lost 5 bases and the V segment lost 4 bases, leaving 12 bases of the junction unmatched. The CDR3 is 18 amino acids. CDR1 is ENHRY, CDR2 SYGVKD, per germline. The CDR3 loop is CAISGSGTSGGFGETQYF. The DNA for the CDR3 is TGTGCCATCAGTGGGTCCGGGACTAGCGGGGGCTTCGGGGAGACCCAGTACTTC.

The V gene is TRBV6-2 or TRBV6-3, the J gene TRBJ2-2; TRBD1 agrees at 10 bases. The germline CDR1 and CDR2 sequences are MNHEY and SVGEGT. This CDR3 contains 14 residues. V gave up 6 bases and J gave up 5 bases; unmatched junction bases: 3. For the CDR3, the DNA is TGTGCCAGCAGCCGACAGGGGGCTACCGGGGAGCTGTTTTTT. This translates into CASSRQGATGELFF.

This rearrangement joins TRBV4-3 to TRBJ1-6; no definite D call. This CDR3 spans 13 amino acids. V lost 0 bases, J lost 7 bases, and 4 bases lay in between. The germline V gene encodes CDR1 LGHNA and CDR2 YSLEER. CDR3 coding DNA: TGCGCCAGCAGCCAAGAGTCCAATTCACCCCTCCACTTT. The encoded protein is CASSQESNSPLHF.

The rearrangement joins TRBV7-2 to TRBJ2-7, with D perhaps given as TRBD1 or TRBD2 (5 bases each). V gave up 3 bases and J gave up 2 bases, with 11 bases separating them. This CDR3 has 14 residues. The V gene's germline CDR1 is SGHTA and CDR2 FQGNSA. CDR3 bases: TGTGCCAGCAGCTTTCGGGACGGTACCTACGAGCAGTACTTC. This encodes CASSFRDGTYEQYF.